This passage covers 4 T cell receptor beta chains from one sample sequenced in a study of blood T cell repertoires in COVID-19. The method was immunoSEQ multiplex PCR; TCRdb's version includes in-frame clones alone and lacks a portion of them. Counted here are tens of thousands of clones, 83% occurring once; the ten biggest clones make up around 39%. The sequenced material came from peripheral blood. These receptors were obtained from an elderly man with active or convalescent COVID-19.

This clone was detected a few times. CDR3 region: CASSPGTGIVEQFF. The CDR3 nucleotides are TGTGCCAGCTCACCCGGGACAGGGATCGTCGAGCAGTTCTTC. This chain uses TRBV18 with TRBJ2-1; 9 bases map to TRBD1. Germline loops: CDR1 KGHSH, CDR2 LQKENI. This CDR3 region has 14 residues. Trimming cost V 3 bases and J 10 bases; bases outside gene matches: 7.

The chain has TRBV11-2 and TRBJ2-1; 11 bases fit TRBD2. Germline values: CDR1 SGHAT, CDR2 FQNNGV. The CDR3 runs to 17 residues. Trimming removed 5 bases from V and 6 bases from J; junction bases left unmatched: 12. CDR3 bases: TGTGCCAGCAGCGACCGTGGTAGCGGGGGGGCCTTCAATGAGCAGTTCTTC. Translating gives CASSDRGSGGAFNEQFF.

The chain is built from TRBV6-6 and TRBJ2-7; 7 positions agree with TRBD2. The germline V gene has CDR1 MNHNY and CDR2 SVGAGI (reference sequence). Trimming at V came to 7 bases and at J to 3 bases, leaving 9 bases not matched to a gene. This CDR3 comprises 14 residues. The CDR3 nucleotides read TGTGCCAGCACTAAAACTAGCGCCGTCTACGAGCAGTACTTC. Its protein product is CASTKTSAVYEQYF.

This clone has more than one count but fewer than ten. The chain is built from TRBV11-2 and TRBJ2-3; the match to TRBD2 covers 8 bases. V trimming: 8 bases; J trimming: 0 bases; junction bases outside the gene matches: 10. Germline CDR1 is SGHAT and CDR2 is FQNNGV. The CDR3 is 16 residues long. CDR3 coding DNA: TGTGCCAGCGCCCGTAGTCAGCGGGAGAGCACAGATACGCAGTATTTT. This gives the protein CASARSQRESTDTQYF.